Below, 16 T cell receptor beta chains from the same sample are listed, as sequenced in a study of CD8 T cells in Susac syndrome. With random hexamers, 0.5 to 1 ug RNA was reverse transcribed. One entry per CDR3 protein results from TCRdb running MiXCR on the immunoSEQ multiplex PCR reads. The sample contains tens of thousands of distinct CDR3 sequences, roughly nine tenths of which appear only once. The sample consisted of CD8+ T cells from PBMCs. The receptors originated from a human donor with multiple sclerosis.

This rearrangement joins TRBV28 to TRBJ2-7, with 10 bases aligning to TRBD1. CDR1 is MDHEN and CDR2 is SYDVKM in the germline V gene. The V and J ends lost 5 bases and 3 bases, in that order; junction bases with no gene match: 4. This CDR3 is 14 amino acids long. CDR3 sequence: CASSTGDRGYEQYF. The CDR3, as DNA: TGTGCCAGCAGTACTGGGGACAGGGGCTACGAGCAGTACTTC.

The CDR3 is CASSSRGPEAFF. CDR3 in DNA: TGTGCCAGCAGCTCCAGGGGGCCTGAAGCTTTCTTT. The genes are TRBV5-6 and TRBJ1-1; TRBD1 agrees at 8 bases. J gave up 6 bases and V 3 bases, and 1 base lay outside the gene matches. The V gene's germline CDR1 is SGHDT and CDR2 YYEEEE. CDR3 size: 12 residues.

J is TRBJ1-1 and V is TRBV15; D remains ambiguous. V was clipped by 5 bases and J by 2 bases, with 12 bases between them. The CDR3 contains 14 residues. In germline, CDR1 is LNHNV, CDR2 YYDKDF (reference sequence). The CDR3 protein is CATSARLGNTEAFF. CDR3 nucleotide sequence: TGTGCCACCAGCGCCCGTTTAGGTAACACTGAAGCTTTCTTT.

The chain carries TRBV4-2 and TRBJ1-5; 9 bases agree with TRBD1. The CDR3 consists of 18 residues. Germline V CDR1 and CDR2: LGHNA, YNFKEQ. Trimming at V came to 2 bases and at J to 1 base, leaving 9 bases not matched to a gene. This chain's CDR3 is CASSQPTGTGKSNQPQHF. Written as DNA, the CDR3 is TGTGCCAGCAGCCAACCCACCGGGACAGGGAAAAGCAATCAGCCCCAGCATTTT.

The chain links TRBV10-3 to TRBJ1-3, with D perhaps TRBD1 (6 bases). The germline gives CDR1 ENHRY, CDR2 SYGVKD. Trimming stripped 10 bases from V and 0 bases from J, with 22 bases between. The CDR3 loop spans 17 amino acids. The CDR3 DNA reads TGTGCCACCTTGGTGTCCGGGACAACATCCTCTGGAAACACCATATATTTT. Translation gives CATLVSGTTSSGNTIYF.

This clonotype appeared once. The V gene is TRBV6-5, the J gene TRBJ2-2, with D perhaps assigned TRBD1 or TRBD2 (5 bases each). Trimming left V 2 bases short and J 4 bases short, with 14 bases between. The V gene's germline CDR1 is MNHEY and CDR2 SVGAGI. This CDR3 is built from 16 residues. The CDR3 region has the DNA TGTGCCAGCAGTTACCGCGTCCGGGGCTTCACCGGGGAGCTGTTTTTT. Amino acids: CASSYRVRGFTGELFF.

The CDR3 is CASSPDVGSYEQYF. Here the CDR3 DNA reads TGTGCCAGCAGTCCCGATGTGGGGTCCTACGAGCAGTACTTC. The chain employs TRBV28 and TRBJ2-7, with no clear D. V was cut by 5 bases and J by 1 base, with 12 bases left in between. CDR1 and CDR2 (germline): MDHEN, SYDVKM. This CDR3 is 14 amino acids long.

The CDR3 DNA is TGTGCCAGCAGTTTGGGGAGGGACACTGAAGCTTTCTTT. Encoded protein: CASSLGRDTEAFF. J is TRBJ1-1 and V is TRBV28; D not certain. CDR3 length: 13 residues. V lost 3 bases and J lost 3, with 8 bases in between. Per germline, CDR1 MDHEN and CDR2 SYDVKM.

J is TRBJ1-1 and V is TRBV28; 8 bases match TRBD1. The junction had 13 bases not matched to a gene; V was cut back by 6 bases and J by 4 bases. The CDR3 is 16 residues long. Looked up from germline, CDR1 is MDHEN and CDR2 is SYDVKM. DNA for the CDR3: TGTGCCAGCAGCGCGGACAGGGACTTACTTAGCACTGAAGCTTTCTTT. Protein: CASSADRDLLSTEAFF.

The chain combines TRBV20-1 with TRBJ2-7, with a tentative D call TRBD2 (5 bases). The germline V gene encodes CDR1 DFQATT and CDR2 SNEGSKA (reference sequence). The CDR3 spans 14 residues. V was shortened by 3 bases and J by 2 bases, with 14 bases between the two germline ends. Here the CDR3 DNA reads TGCAGTGCTAGTGCGGGCGACGTAACCTACGAGCAGTACTTC. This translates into CSASAGDVTYEQYF.

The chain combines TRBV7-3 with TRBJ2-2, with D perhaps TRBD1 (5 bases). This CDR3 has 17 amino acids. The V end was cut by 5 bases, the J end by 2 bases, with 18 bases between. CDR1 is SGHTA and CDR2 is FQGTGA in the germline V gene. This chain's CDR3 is CASSHGALVANTGELFF. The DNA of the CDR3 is TGTGCCAGCAGCCATGGGGCTCTCGTAGCTAACACCGGGGAGCTGTTTTTT.

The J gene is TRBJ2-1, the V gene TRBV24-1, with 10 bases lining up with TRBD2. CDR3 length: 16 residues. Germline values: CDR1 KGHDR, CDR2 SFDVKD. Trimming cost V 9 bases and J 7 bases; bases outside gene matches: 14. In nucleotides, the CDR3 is TGTGCCACCTCTAGCGGGGGACCGGGATTTTTTAATGAGCAGTTCTTC. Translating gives CATSSGGPGFFNEQFF.

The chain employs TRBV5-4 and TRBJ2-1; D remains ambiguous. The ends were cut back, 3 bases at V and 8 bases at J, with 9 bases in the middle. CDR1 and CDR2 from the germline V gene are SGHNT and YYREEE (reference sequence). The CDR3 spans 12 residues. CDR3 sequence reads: CASSSETHEQFF. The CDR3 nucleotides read TGTGCCAGCAGCTCAGAAACGCATGAGCAGTTCTTC.

Here the CDR3 DNA reads TGTGCCAGTAGTATACGTGAGGGACTATCCACAGATACGCAGTATTTT. Amino acid sequence: CASSIREGLSTDTQYF. The J gene is TRBJ2-3, the V gene TRBV19; 7 bases line up with TRBD2. V gave up 2 bases and J gave up 2 bases; unmatched junction bases: 7. The CDR3 has 16 amino acids. Germline V gene data show CDR1 as LNHDA and CDR2 as SQIVND (reference sequence). The complete variable domain, with remaining parts taken from reference TRBV19 and TRBJ2-3, reads DGGITQSPKYLFRKEGQNVTLSCEQNLNHDAMYWYRQDPGQGLRLIYYSQIVNDFQKGDIAEGYSVSREKKESFPLTVTSAQKNPTAFYLCASSIREGLSTDTQYFGPGTRLTVL.

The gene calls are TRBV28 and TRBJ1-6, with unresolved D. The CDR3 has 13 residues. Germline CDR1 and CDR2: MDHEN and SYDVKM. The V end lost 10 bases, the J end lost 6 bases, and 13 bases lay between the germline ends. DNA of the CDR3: TGTGCCACCTCCTTGGGGATTAATTCACCCCTCCACTTT. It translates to CATSLGINSPLHF.

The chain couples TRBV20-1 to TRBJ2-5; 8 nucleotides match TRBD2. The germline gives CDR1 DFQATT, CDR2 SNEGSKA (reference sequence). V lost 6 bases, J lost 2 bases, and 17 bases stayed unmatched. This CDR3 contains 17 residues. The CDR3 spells CSAESTGGEWGQETQYF. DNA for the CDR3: TGCAGTGCCGAGTCAACGGGAGGGGAGTGGGGTCAAGAGACCCAGTACTTC.